A selection of T cell receptor beta chains follows, all from one sample in a study of T cells in Graves' hyperthyroidism and ophthalmopathy. TCRdb re-derived calls from the multiplex PCR reads in MiXCR, one entry per CDR3 protein. Of 560,000 or so distinct CDR3 sequences listed, approximately 44% were seen once; the top ten hold just under 8.5%. Sequenced: peripheral blood or thyroid tissue (not recorded which). These receptors were obtained from a woman aged 18-35 years with Graves' hyperthyroidism. Each CDR3 is given with its conserved first and last residue. The D gene is left open where the match is weak. Not every row has a clone size; where given, it reads once, few, many or a size class.

d_gene,v_gene,abundance,j_gene,CDR3aa,CDR3nt
-,TRBV19,-,TRBJ1-4,CASSTGSGSLTNEKLFF,TGTGCCAGTAGTACCGGGAGCGGCTCGTTAACTAATGAAAAACTGTTTTTT
TRBD1,TRBV7-9,-,TRBJ1-2,CASPPSGGESFGYTF,TGTGCCAGCCCACCATCAGGGGGCGAATCGTTTGGCTACACCTTC
TRBD2,TRBV9,few,TRBJ2-7,CASSYTMREFRYEQYF,TGTGCCAGCAGTTACACCATGCGGGAGTTTCGGTACGAGCAGTACTTC
-,TRBV2,few,TRBJ2-7,CASSGSGYYEQYF,TGTGCCAGCAGTGGGTCGGGATACTACGAGCAGTACTTC
TRBD2,TRBV5-1,-,TRBJ2-2,CASSQESGRGTGELFF,TGCGCCAGCAGCCAAGAGAGCGGGAGGGGAACCGGGGAGCTGTTTTTT
-,TRBV7-2,few,TRBJ1-2,CASSLSWGDGYTF,TGTGCCAGCAGCTTGTCTTGGGGTGATGGCTACACCTTC
TRBD1,TRBV20-1,few,TRBJ1-2,CSVETIGTGKYGYTF,TGCAGTGTCGAAACGATCGGGACAGGAAAGTATGGCTACACCTTC
TRBD2,TRBV7-2,-,TRBJ2-5,CASSRTSGNPGETQYF,TGTGCCAGCAGCCGGACTAGCGGAAACCCGGGGGAGACCCAGTACTTC
TRBD2,TRBV10-1,few,TRBJ2-7,CASSESTSGKVGEQYF,TGCGCCAGCAGTGAGTCGACTAGCGGGAAAGTCGGCGAGCAGTACTTC
TRBD1,TRBV4-2,-,TRBJ1-6,CASRTGQGTTSPLHF,TGTGCCAGCAGAACCGGACAGGGAACAACCTCACCCCTCCACTTT
-,TRBV15,-,TRBJ1-6,CASSMQGGASHNSPLHF,TGTGCCAGCAGTATGCAGGGTGGGGCCTCCCATAATTCACCCCTCCACTTT
-,TRBV29-1,-,TRBJ1-2,CSSLRPTYGYTF,TGCAGCAGTTTACGCCCGACCTATGGCTACACCTTC
-,TRBV6-6,-,TRBJ1-5,CASSYIRGDRQPQHF,TGTGCCAGCAGTTACATTCGGGGGGATCGACAGCCCCAGCATTTT
-,TRBV29-1,-,TRBJ1-2,CSETGRIVYGYTF,TGCAGCGAGACAGGCCGTATAGTGTATGGCTACACCTTC
TRBD1,TRBV12-3/TRBV12-4,many,TRBJ1-6,CASSGPGQGNSPLHF,TGTGCCAGCAGTGGCCCGGGACAGGGTAATTCACCCCTCCACTTT
TRBD1,TRBV19,-,TRBJ1-2,CASTLQGNYGYTF,TGTGCCAGTACTTTACAGGGGAACTATGGCTACACCTTC
-,TRBV12-5,-,TRBJ2-7,CASGLVSVGQLSYEQYF,TGTGCTAGTGGTTTGGTTTCCGTAGGACAACTCTCCTACGAGCAGTACTTC
TRBD1,TRBV19,few,TRBJ1-2,CASSTRGNGYTF,TGTGCCAGTAGTACCAGGGGGAACGGCTACACCTTC
-,TRBV9,-,TRBJ2-7,CASSQERGEQYF,TGTGCCAGCAGCCAAGAACGCGGAGAGCAGTACTTC
TRBD1,TRBV2,many,TRBJ1-6,CASRPRGSVVNSPLHF,TGTGCCAGCAGGCCCAGGGGGAGTGTAGTTAATTCACCCCTCCACTTT
-,TRBV15,-,TRBJ1-2,CATSRDRAATNYGYTF,TGTGCCACCAGCAGAGATCGGGCGGCCACTAACTATGGCTACACCTTC
TRBD1,TRBV7-2,many,TRBJ2-5,CASSLGGGAETQYF,TGTGCCAGCAGCTTAGGAGGGGGCGCAGAGACCCAGTACTTC
-,TRBV29-1,-,TRBJ1-1,CSVAPGNTEAFF,TGCAGCGTTGCCCCCGGGAACACTGAAGCTTTCTTT
-,TRBV10-3,few,TRBJ1-5,CAISSGGSNQPQHF,TGTGCCATCAGTTCAGGAGGGAGCAATCAGCCCCAGCATTTT
-,TRBV25-1,-,TRBJ1-6,CASVFGDSNSPLHF,TGTGCCAGCGTGTTTGGTGACAGTAATTCACCCCTCCACTTT
-,TRBV25-1,-,TRBJ1-4,CASSEFPGLDGKLFF,TGTGCCAGCAGTGAATTCCCGGGGTTGGACGGAAAACTGTTTTTT
-,TRBV29-1,-,TRBJ2-7,CSVLASERAYEQYF,TGCAGCGTGCTGGCTAGCGAGAGGGCCTACGAGCAGTACTTC
-,TRBV15,-,TRBJ1-2,CATSRDLNRDYGYTF,TGTGCCACCAGCAGAGATCTCAACAGGGACTATGGCTACACCTTC
-,TRBV7-2,many,TRBJ2-2,CASSLPNTGELFF,TGTGCCAGCAGCTTACCGAACACCGGGGAGCTGTTTTTT
-,TRBV7-3,-,TRBJ2-5,CASSSQGPETQYF,TGTGCCAGCAGCTCCCAAGGCCCGGAGACCCAGTACTTC
-,TRBV2,-,TRBJ2-7,CASGGTRDEQYF,TGTGCCAGCGGAGGAACTCGGGATGAGCAGTACTTC
TRBD1,TRBV7-9,-,TRBJ1-1,CASSRWDRANTEAFF,TGTGCCAGCAGCCGATGGGACAGGGCGAACACTGAAGCTTTCTTT
-,TRBV7-2,-,TRBJ2-3,CASSPYADTQYF,TGCGCCAGCAGCCCGTATGCAGATACGCAGTATTTT
-,TRBV5-1,-,TRBJ2-3,CASSTDNTDTQYF,TGCGCCAGCAGCACCGACAACACAGATACGCAGTATTTT
TRBD1,TRBV12-3/TRBV12-4,-,TRBJ2-5,CAHTTGGYKTQYF,TGTGCCCACACCACAGGGGGTTACAAGACCCAGTACTTC
-,TRBV29-1,many,TRBJ2-5,CSSIGGQGRRETQYF,TGCAGCTCGATCGGTGGCCAGGGACGGAGAGAGACCCAGTACTTC
-,TRBV7-2,few,TRBJ2-7,CASSPSPIDSYEQYF,TGTGCCAGCAGCCCCTCCCCGATAGACTCCTACGAGCAGTACTTC
-,TRBV15,-,TRBJ2-7,CATSPSVTSSYEQYF,TGTGCCACCAGCCCCTCGGTAACTAGCTCCTACGAGCAGTACTTC
-,TRBV2,-,TRBJ2-7,CASSYSLLKQYF,TGTGCCAGCAGTTACTCTCTGCTTAAGCAGTACTTC
TRBD1,TRBV19,-,TRBJ1-1,CASTLTGALEAFF,TGTGCCAGTACCCTGACAGGGGCCCTTGAAGCTTTCTTT
TRBD1,TRBV29-1,many,TRBJ1-2,CSVAGQGSNYGYTF,TGCAGCGTTGCGGGACAGGGGAGCAACTATGGCTACACCTTC
-,TRBV20-1,-,TRBJ1-2,CSARDVDIYYGYTF,TGCAGTGCTAGAGATGTGGACATTTACTATGGCTACACCTTC
-,TRBV15,many,TRBJ1-5,CATSRGPGPDQPQHF,TGTGCCACCAGCAGAGGTCCAGGGCCCGATCAGCCCCAGCATTTT
-,TRBV9,-,TRBJ1-2,CASKQDGRGYTF,TGTGCCAGCAAACAAGACGGGAGAGGCTACACCTTC
-,TRBV29-1,-,TRBJ2-5,CSVEQGRNQPQYF,TGCAGCGTTGAACAGGGGCGCAATCAGCCCCAGTACTTC
TRBD1,TRBV7-9,once,TRBJ2-7,CASSSRVGTGDNYEQYF,TGTGCCAGCAGCTCCAGGGTCGGGACAGGCGATAACTACGAGCAGTACTTC
-,TRBV7-8,-,TRBJ1-1,CASSFQSGTEAFF,TGTGCCAGCAGCTTCCAAAGTGGAACTGAAGCTTTCTTT
TRBD1,TRBV10-3,-,TRBJ2-5,CASQATTGAETQYF,TGTGCCAGCCAAGCCACGACAGGGGCAGAGACCCAGTACTTC
TRBD1,TRBV5-5,-,TRBJ2-5,CANTGTGMLETQYF,TGTGCCAACACCGGGACAGGGATGTTAGAGACCCAGTACTTC
-,TRBV20-1,-,TRBJ1-1,CSASPGGSEAFF,TGCAGTGCCAGCCCAGGAGGGTCTGAAGCTTTCTTT
-,TRBV7-9,few,TRBJ1-1,CASSPTGTPSPEAFF,TGTGCCAGCAGCCCGACCGGGACCCCGAGCCCAGAAGCTTTCTTT
-,TRBV19,-,TRBJ2-2,CASSQQGSGTGELFF,TGTGCCAGTAGTCAACAGGGCTCGGGCACCGGGGAGCTGTTTTTT
-,TRBV7-8,many,TRBJ1-4,CASSRQDGANEKLFF,TGTGCCAGCAGCCGACAGGACGGAGCGAATGAAAAACTGTTTTTT
-,TRBV29-1,-,TRBJ1-2,CSVEDRLPGGDGYGYTF,TGCAGCGTTGAAGATAGGCTCCCCGGGGGCGACGGCTATGGCTACACCTTC
-,TRBV25-1,many,TRBJ2-2,CASSESWEWNTGELFF,TGTGCCAGCAGTGAATCGTGGGAGTGGAACACCGGGGAGCTGTTTTTT
-,TRBV6-1,-,TRBJ1-2,CASSFAGSGGYTF,TGTGCCAGCAGTTTCGCAGGGTCGGGTGGCTACACCTTC
-,TRBV20-1,-,TRBJ2-7,CSARVQAYEQYF,TGCAGTGCTAGAGTGCAGGCCTACGAGCAGTACTTC
-,TRBV14,many,TRBJ2-7,CASSQPGTGLEQYF,TGTGCCAGCAGCCAACCCGGGACGGGGCTCGAGCAGTACTTC